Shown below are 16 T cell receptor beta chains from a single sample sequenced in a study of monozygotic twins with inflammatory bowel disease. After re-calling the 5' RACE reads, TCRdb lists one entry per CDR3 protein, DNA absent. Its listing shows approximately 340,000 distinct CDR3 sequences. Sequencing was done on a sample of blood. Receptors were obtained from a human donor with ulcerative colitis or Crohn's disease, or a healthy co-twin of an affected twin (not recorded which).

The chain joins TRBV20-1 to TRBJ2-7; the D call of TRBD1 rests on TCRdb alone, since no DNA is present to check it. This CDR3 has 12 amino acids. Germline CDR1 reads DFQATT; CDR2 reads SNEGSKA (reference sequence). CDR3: CSAVQGSYEQYF.

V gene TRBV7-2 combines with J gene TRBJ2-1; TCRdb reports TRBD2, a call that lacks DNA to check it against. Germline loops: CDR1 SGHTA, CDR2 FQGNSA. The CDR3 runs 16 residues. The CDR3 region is CASSPRDGRVYNEQFF.

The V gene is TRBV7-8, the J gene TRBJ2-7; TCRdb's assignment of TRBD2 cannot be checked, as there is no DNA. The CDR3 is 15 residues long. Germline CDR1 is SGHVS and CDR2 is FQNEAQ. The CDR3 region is CASSLGAGVSYEQYF.

CDR3: CASSFGTGQRGEQYF. This chain connects TRBV5-6 to TRBJ2-7; without DNA, the TCRdb call of TRBD1 cannot be checked. The CDR3 is made up of 15 amino acids. The V gene's germline CDR1 is SGHDT and CDR2 YYEEEE.

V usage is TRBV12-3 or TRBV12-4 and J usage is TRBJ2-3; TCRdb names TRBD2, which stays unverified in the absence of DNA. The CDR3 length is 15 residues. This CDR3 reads CASTSGPAISDTQYF.

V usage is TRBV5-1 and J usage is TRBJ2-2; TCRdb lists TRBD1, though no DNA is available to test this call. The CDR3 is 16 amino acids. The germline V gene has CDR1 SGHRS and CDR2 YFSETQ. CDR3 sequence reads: CASSLETGRNTGELFF.

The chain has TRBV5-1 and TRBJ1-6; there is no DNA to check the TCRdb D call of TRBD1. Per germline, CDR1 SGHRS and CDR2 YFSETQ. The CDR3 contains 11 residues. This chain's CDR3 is CASSLDGGLHF.

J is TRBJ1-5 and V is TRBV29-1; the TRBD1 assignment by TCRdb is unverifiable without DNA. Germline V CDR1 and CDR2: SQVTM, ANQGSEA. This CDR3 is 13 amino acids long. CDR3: CSVAGQGDQPQHF.

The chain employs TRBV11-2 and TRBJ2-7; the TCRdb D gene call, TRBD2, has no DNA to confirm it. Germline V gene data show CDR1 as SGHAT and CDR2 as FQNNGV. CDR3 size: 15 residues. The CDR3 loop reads CASSSLRVGFYEQYF.

CDR3 sequence reads: CASSLGGANEQFF. This sequence joins TRBV5-5 and TRBJ2-1; TCRdb proposes TRBD1, but this gene call is untestable without DNA. CDR1 is SGHKS and CDR2 is YYEKEE in the germline V gene (reference sequence). The CDR3 runs 13 residues.

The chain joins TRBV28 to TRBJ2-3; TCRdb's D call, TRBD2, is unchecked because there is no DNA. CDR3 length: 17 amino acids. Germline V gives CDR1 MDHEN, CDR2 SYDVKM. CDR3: CASSLGLAGGALHTQYF. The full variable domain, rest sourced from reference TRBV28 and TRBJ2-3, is DVKVTQSSRYLVKRTGEKVFLECVQDMDHENMFWYRQDPGLGLRLIYFSYDVKMKEKGDIPEGYSVSREKKERFSLILESASTNQTSMYLCASSLGLAGGALHTQYFGPGTRLTVL.

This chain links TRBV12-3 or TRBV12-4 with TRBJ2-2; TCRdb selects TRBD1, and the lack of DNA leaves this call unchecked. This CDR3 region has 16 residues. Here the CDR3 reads CASRPTGGRATGELFF.

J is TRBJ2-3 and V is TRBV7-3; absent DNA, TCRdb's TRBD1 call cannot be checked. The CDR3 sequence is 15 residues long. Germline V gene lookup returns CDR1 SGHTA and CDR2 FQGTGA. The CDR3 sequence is CASSPGGLRTDTQYF.

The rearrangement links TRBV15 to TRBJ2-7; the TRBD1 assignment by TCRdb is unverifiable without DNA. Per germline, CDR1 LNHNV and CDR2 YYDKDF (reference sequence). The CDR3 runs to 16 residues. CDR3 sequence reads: CATSSGQGSSSYEQYF.

CDR3 amino acids: CATSRPRKATNEKLFF. The V and J genes are TRBV15 and TRBJ1-4. The CDR3 is 16 residues long. Germline V gives CDR1 LNHNV, CDR2 YYDKDF (reference sequence).

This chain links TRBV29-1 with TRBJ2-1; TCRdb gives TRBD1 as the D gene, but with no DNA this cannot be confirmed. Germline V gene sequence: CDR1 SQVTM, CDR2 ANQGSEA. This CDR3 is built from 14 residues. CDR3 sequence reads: CSVPGGGSNNEQFF.